The clone carrying this TCR beta chain came up a few times. Participant ages covered about 18 to 90 years across some 25 US areas. These data are taken from a study of blood T cell repertoires in COVID-19. Across the whole study: Both acute and convalescent COVID-19 samples were obtained from the United States, Italy and Spain.

Original handling: Nucleated cell counts were estimated from reference gene primer amplification. The assay was immunoSEQ multiplex PCR, and TCRdb's table has in-frame clones only and misses some. That table supplies the V and J calls and clone size; D and trimming were determined from the DNA. This sample carries more than 250,000 clones, about 92% of them seen once, and the ten largest clones take under 20%. The V and J ends lost 10 bases and 7 bases respectively, with 17 bases between them. The CDR3 loop spans 13 amino acids. The germline V gene has CDR1 MNHEY and CDR2 SVGAGI. Material for sequencing was PBMCs or T cells enriched from blood (not recorded which). This receptor was identified in a woman in her twenties or thirties who had recovered from COVID-19. The V gene is TRBV6-5, the J gene TRBJ1-5; D possibly corresponds to TRBD1 (5 bases). The CDR3 is CATTQVLAQPQHF. The CDR3 DNA reads as TGTGCCACCACACAGGTCCTCGCGCAGCCCCAGCATTTT.